The clone carrying this TCR beta chain was recorded once. Losses at the gene ends were 0 bases for V and 12 bases for J; bases not matched to a gene: 16. Germline values: CDR1 MDHEN, CDR2 SYDVKM. The CDR3 has 16 amino acids. Sequencing used immunoSEQ multiplex PCR; TCRdb keeps in-frame clones, though not all of them. In the table there are over 200,000 clones, approximately 80% of which are singletons. The data were taken from a study of control samples from healthy donors and cancer patients. The clonotype originates from an older woman with lung cancer. The chain carries TRBV28 and TRBJ2-7, with 8 bases matching TRBD2. Specimen: PBMCs. The CDR3 here is CASSLWPGGGGRLRYF. Written as DNA, the CDR3 is TGTGCCAGCAGTTTATGGCCCGGGGGGGGCGGGAGGCTTCGGTACTTC.